These T cell receptor beta chains were read from a single sample in a study of blood T cells in healthy people across ages. Each CDR3 protein gets one entry after TCRdb re-called the 5' RACE reads with MiXCR. Of around 1.5 million distinct CDR3 sequences listed, approximately 40% were seen once; the top ten hold 7% to 9%. Sequenced sample: blood. These receptors originate from a woman aged 18-29 years in good health. Each CDR3 is given with its conserved first and last residue. Each record gives: V gene, J gene, CDR3 length, D gene, clone size, CDR3 protein, CDR3 DNA. A D gene is named only where the DNA matches it firmly. Not every row has a clone size; where given, it reads once, few, many or a size class.

TRBV20-1	TRBJ1-2	13	-	once	CGARGTPNYGYTF	TGCGGTGCTAGGGGGACACCTAACTATGGCTACACCTTC
TRBV7-2	TRBJ1-2	14	-	few	CASSLASIFYGYTF	TGTGCCAGCAGCTTAGCGAGTATTTTCTATGGCTACACCTTC
TRBV11-2	TRBJ2-1	15	-	-	CASSFKRLSYNEQFF	TGTGCCAGCAGCTTCAAGCGGCTAAGCTACAATGAGCAGTTCTTC
TRBV28	TRBJ1-4	14	-	few	CASIAGQLNEKLFF	TGTGCCAGCATAGCTGGACAACTCAATGAAAAACTGTTTTTT
TRBV5-1	TRBJ1-1	15	-	-	CASSWLGSGSTEAFF	TGCGCCAGCAGCTGGCTGGGGTCGGGGAGCACTGAAGCTTTCTTT
TRBV20-1	TRBJ2-5	14	-	-	CSAREAGAGRPKYF	TGCAGTGCTAGAGAGGCAGGGGCCGGGCGTCCGAAGTACTTC
TRBV6-1	TRBJ1-2	14	-	-	CASRSGGAGDGYTF	TGTGCCAGCAGGAGCGGTGGGGCAGGGGATGGCTACACCTTC
TRBV30	TRBJ1-1	12	TRBD1	-	CAWWTGGSRAFF	TGTGCCTGGTGGACAGGGGGCAGTCGGGCTTTCTTT
TRBV4-2	TRBJ2-7	12	-	-	CASGGPLGEQYF	TGTGCCAGCGGGGGACCTCTTGGAGAGCAGTACTTC
TRBV27	TRBJ1-2	15	TRBD1	few	CASSLTRGIEYGYTF	TGTGCCAGCAGTTTAACCAGGGGGATTGAGTATGGCTACACCTTC
TRBV7-2	TRBJ2-7	18	TRBD1	-	CASSLGTGVLTASYEQYF	TGTGCCAGCAGCTTAGGGACAGGGGTTCTTACAGCCTCCTACGAGCAGTACTTC
TRBV5-1	TRBJ1-2	13	TRBD1	-	CASSLGQQTSYTF	TGCGCCAGCAGCCTGGGACAGCAAACCAGCTACACCTTC
TRBV5-5	TRBJ2-2	15	-	-	CASSWEGANTGELFF	TGTGCCAGCAGCTGGGAGGGGGCGAACACCGGGGAGCTGTTTTTT
TRBV20-1	TRBJ1-1	13	-	-	CSAREGAGREAFF	TGCAGTGCTAGGGAGGGCGCGGGGAGAGAAGCTTTCTTT
TRBV20-1	TRBJ2-3	15	TRBD2	few	CSAPSGAGGQDTQYF	TGCAGTGCTCCCTCGGGGGCGGGGGGGCAAGATACGCAGTATTTT